This TCR beta chain was found in a study of T-cell reconstitution after alpha-beta-depleted transplantation in children. The library targeted TCRbeta and was prepared with unique molecular identifiers. TCRdb fed the PCR reads into MiXCR, producing one record per CDR3 protein. The sample yields 600,000 to 700,000 distinct CDR3 sequences, roughly 17% seen once. This clonotype was picked up many times. Between the trimmed V and J ends, which lost 2 bases and 3 bases, there was a span of 14 bases. CDR3 length equals 15 residues. CDR1 is SGHDT, CDR2 YYEEEE, per germline. This TCR came from a human donor who donated a stem cell graft to a child with acute myeloid leukemia. Source: PBMCs from the stem cell graft donor, taken from the stem cell graft. V usage is TRBV5-6 and J usage is TRBJ1-1; D perhaps matches TRBD1 (5 bases). CDR3 DNA sequence: TGTGCCAGCAGCTTAAGGGGAGGATCTGACACTGAAGCTTTCTTT. Translating it yields CASSLRGGSDTEAFF. The full variable domain, in which reference TRBV5-6 and TRBJ1-1 provide the parts outside the CDR3, is DAGVTQSPTHLIKTRGQQVTLRCSPKSGHDTVSWYQQALGQGPQFIFQYYEEEERQRGNFPDRFSGHQFPNYSSELNVNALLLGDSALYLCASSLRGGSDTEAFFGQGTRLTVV.